This T cell receptor beta chain is drawn from a study of T cell repertoires in cytomegalovirus infection. To note about this clonotype: Its antigen remains unidentified.

Germline-derived CDR1 and CDR2 are MGHRA and YSYEKL. This CDR3 has 15 amino acids. Trimming took off 0 bases at V and 5 bases at J, with 10 bases between the two ends. TCRdb called the reads again in MiXCR, with one record for every CDR3 protein. This table holds 650,000 to 900,000 distinct CDR3 sequences, just under 30% found once. Findings and caveats of the study: HLA-C-restricted CMV clonotypes gave the most frequent clonotype in two of eight donors.

This receptor was obtained from a human donor in good health (CMV status not recorded). Some clones in this sample may be carry-over from other donors' samples. Sequencing was performed on cultured CD8+ T cells from PBMCs, taken from culture after CMV antigen stimulation. The genes are TRBV4-1 and TRBJ1-4, with unresolved D. The CDR3 DNA follows: TGCGCCAGCAGCCAAGAAGGGCGGTCAAATGAAAAACTGTTTTTT. The encoded protein is CASSQEGRSNEKLFF.